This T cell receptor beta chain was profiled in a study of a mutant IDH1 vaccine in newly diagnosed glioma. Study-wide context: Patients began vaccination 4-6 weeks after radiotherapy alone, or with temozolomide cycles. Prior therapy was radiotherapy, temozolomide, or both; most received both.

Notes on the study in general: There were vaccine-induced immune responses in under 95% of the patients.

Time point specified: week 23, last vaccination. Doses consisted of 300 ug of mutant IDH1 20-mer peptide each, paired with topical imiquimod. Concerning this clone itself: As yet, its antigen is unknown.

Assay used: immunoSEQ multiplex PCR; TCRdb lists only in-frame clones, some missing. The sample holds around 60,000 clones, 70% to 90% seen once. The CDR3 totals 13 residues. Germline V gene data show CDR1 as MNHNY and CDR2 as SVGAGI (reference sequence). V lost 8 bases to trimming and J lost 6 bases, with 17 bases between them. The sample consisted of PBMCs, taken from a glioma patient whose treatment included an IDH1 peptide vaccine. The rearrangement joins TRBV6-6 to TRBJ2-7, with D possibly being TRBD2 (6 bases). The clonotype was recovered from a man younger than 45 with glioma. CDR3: CASSRGTQGEQYF. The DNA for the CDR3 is TGTGCCAGCTCCCGCGGGACTCAGGGCGAGCAGTACTTC.